This T cell receptor (beta chain) was recovered during a study of identical twins. Study findings and constraints: Reduced insertions were recorded for abundant cord blood beta clonotypes, with no such pattern in memory repertoires. Models underestimated out-of-frame TCR alpha sharing in monozygotic twins.

This CDR3 comprises 15 residues. Germline CDR1 PRHDT, CDR2 FYEKMQ (reference sequence). With V trimmed by 4 bases and J by 1 base, 5 bases remained unmatched. This clonotype showed up just a few times. Its cognate antigen is unknown. A universal primer binding site was introduced by template switching. The final cDNA contained unique molecular identifiers. TCRdb ran MiXCR on the 5' RACE reads and lists one entry per CDR3 protein. The sample lists some 500,000 distinct CDR3 sequences; about 20% were seen once. Another study also made use of these data, one on T cells expressing NK-cell markers. Per that study: The study did not resolve the HCMV specificity of expanded NKG2C+ T cell clones.

The sequence came from a woman aged 18-35 years in good health. The chain couples TRBV13 to TRBJ2-7, with 9 positions matching TRBD1. The sample comprised CD4+ T cells sorted from blood. CDR3 sequence: CASSWGQGKSYEQYF. The CDR3 bases are TGTGCCAGCAGCTGGGGACAGGGAAAATCCTACGAGCAGTACTTC.